This paragraph covers one T cell receptor beta chain sequence. Authors' analysis steps: Amplified reference gene primers provided the basis for estimating nucleated cell counts. Profiling relied on immunoSEQ multiplex PCR, and the TCRdb table lists in-frame clones only, not all of them. V and J calls and clone size come straight from that table; D and trimming were deduced from the DNA. Of hundreds of thousands of clones listed, approximately 86% are singletons. The data were taken from a study of blood T cell repertoires in COVID-19. Overall study: The study drew acute and convalescent COVID-19 samples from the United States, Italy and Spain. From T cells, B-cell-depleted T cells, or PBMCs came the material, which was cDNA or gDNA.

Trimming left V 3 bases short and J 2 bases short, with 14 bases between. Germline V gene sequence: CDR1 SGDLS, CDR2 YYNGEE. The CDR3 has 15 residues. The sample consisted of peripheral blood. V usage is TRBV9 and J usage is TRBJ1-2; no clear D. This clonotype originated in a man in his 70s with acute or convalescent COVID-19. The CDR3 DNA follows: TGTGCCAGCAGCGGGGTTAAAACGGGGAACTATGGCTACACCTTC. Its protein is CASSGVKTGNYGYTF.